This T cell receptor beta chain emerged from a study of sequential checkpoint blockade in melanoma. Study-level background: First-line arms were nivolumab then ipilimumab, or the reverse, randomized 1:1.

This CDR3 is built from 14 residues. V lost 2 bases and J lost 8, with 13 bases in between. Treatment in this sample: randomized to nivolumab then ipilimumab (arm A) or the reverse (arm B). None of the patients previously received DNA-damaging chemotherapy. From thawed PBMCs, live CD3+CD8+ cells negative for CD19 and CD56 were sorted. This clone was picked up a small number of times. Clones were read by immunoSEQ multiplex PCR, and TCRdb kept only the in-frame ones, dropping some. Of about 13,000 clones in the sample, 76% were seen once. The clonotype comes from a human patient with melanoma. Some clones in this sample may be carry-over from other donors' samples. J is TRBJ2-1 and V is TRBV23-1; TRBD1 might be the D (6 bases). TRBV23-1 is designated an ORF whose function remains uncertain. The source material was CD8+ T cells sorted from blood (inferred from file names), sampled from a patient given nivolumab and ipilimumab in sequence. The CDR3 DNA follows: TGCGCCAGCAGTCAAGGACAGATTGGCCATGAGCAGTTCTTC. Translated, it gives CASSQGQIGHEQFF.